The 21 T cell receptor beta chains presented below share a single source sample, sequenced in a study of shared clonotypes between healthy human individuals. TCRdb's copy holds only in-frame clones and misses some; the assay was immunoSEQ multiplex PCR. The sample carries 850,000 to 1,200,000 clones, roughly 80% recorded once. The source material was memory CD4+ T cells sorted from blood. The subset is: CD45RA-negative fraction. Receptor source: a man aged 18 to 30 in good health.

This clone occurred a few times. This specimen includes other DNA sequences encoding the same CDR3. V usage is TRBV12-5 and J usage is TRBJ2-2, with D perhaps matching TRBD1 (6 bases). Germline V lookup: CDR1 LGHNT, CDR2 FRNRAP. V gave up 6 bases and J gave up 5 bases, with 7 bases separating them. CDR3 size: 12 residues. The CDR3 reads CASGRGTGELFF. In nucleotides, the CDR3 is TGTGCTAGTGGGAGGGGGACCGGGGAGCTGTTTTTT.

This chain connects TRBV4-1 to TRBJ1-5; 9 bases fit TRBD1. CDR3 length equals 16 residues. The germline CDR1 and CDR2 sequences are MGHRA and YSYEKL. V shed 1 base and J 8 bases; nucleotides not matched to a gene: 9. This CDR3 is CASSQAETGGWEPQHF. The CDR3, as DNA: TGCGCCAGCAGCCAAGCAGAAACAGGGGGCTGGGAGCCCCAGCATTTT.

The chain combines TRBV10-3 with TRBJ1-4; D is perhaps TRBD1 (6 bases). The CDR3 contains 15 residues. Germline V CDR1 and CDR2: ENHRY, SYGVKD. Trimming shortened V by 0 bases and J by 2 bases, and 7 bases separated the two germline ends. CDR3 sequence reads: CAISESQGTNEKLFF. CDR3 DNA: TGTGCCATCAGTGAGTCTCAGGGGACTAATGAAAAACTGTTTTTT.

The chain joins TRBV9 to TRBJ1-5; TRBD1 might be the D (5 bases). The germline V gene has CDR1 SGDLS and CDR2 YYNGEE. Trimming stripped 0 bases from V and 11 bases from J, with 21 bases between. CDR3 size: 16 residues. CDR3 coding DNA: TGTGCCAGCAGCGTAGGGGCTGGGGCGGTTGGAGAAGCCCAGCATTTT. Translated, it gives CASSVGAGAVGEAQHF.

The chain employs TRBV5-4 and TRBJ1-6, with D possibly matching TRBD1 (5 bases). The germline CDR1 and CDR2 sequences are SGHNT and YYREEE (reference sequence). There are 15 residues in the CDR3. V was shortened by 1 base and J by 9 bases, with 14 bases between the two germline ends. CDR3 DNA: TGTGCCAGCAGCTTGTCGACAGTAAGAGGTTCACCCCTCCACTTT. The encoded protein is CASSLSTVRGSPLHF. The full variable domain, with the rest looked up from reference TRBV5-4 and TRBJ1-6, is ETGVTQSPTHLIKTRGQQVTLRCSSQSGHNTVSWYQQALGQGPQFIFQYYREEENGRGNFPPRFSGLQFPNYSSELNVNALELDDSALYLCASSLSTVRGSPLHFGNGTRLTVT.

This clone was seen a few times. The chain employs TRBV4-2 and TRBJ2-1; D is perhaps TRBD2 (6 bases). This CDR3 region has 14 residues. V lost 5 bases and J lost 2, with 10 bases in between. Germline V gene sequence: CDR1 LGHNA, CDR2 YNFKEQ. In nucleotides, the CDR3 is TGTGCCAGCAGCGGGACTCTCGCCTACAATGAGCAGTTCTTC. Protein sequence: CASSGTLAYNEQFF.

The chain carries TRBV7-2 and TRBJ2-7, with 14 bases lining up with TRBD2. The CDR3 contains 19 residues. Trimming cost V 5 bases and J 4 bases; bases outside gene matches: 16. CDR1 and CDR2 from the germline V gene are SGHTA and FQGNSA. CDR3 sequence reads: CASSPYNIRLAGGGYEQYF. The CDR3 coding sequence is TGTGCCAGCAGCCCATATAATATTCGACTAGCGGGAGGGGGATACGAGCAGTACTTC. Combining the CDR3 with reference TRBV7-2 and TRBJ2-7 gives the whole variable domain GAGVSQSPSNKVTEKGKDVELRCDPISGHTALYWYRQSLGQGLEFLIYFQGNSAPDKSGLPSDRFSAERTGGSVSTLTIQRTQQEDSAVYLCASSPYNIRLAGGGYEQYFGPGTRLTVT.

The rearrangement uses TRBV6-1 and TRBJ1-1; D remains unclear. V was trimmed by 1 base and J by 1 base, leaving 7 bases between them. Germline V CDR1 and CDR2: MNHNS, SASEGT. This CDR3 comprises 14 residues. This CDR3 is CASSEEGRNTEAFF. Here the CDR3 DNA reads TGTGCCAGCAGTGAAGAGGGCAGGAACACTGAAGCTTTCTTT.

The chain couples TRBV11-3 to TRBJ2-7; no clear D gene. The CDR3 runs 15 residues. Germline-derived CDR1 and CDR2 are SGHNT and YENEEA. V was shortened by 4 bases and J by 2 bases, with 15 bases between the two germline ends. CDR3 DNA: TGTGCCAGCAGCTCCCGGGTGCTCTCAACCTACGAGCAGTACTTC. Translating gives CASSSRVLSTYEQYF.

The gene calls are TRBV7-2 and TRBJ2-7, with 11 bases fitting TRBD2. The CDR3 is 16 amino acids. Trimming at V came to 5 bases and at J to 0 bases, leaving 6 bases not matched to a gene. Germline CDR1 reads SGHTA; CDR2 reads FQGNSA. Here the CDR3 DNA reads TGTGCCAGCAGCCACCGTAGCGGGAGGGCCTCCTACGAGCAGTACTTC. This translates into CASSHRSGRASYEQYF.

The CDR3 region is CASRGLPTDEQYF. The CDR3, as DNA: TGTGCCAGCCGCGGGCTCCCGACGGACGAGCAGTACTTC. The chain employs TRBV2 and TRBJ2-7, with D perhaps TRBD2 (5 bases). The CDR3 consists of 13 residues. Germline V lookup: CDR1 SNHLY, CDR2 FYNNEI. V was clipped by 8 bases and J by 5 bases, with 16 bases between them.

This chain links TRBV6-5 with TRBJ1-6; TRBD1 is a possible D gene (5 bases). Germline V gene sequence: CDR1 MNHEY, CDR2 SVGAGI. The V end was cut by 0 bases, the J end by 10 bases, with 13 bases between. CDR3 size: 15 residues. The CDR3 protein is CASSYSAGLESPLHF. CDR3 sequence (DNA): TGTGCCAGCAGTTACTCGGCAGGGTTAGAATCACCCCTCCACTTT.

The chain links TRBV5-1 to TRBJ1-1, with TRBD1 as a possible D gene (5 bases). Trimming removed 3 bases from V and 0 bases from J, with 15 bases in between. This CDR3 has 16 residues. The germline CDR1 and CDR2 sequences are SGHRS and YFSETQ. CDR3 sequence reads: CASSSESGSVNTEAFF. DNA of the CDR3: TGCGCCAGCAGCTCGGAGTCAGGGTCCGTGAACACTGAAGCTTTCTTT.

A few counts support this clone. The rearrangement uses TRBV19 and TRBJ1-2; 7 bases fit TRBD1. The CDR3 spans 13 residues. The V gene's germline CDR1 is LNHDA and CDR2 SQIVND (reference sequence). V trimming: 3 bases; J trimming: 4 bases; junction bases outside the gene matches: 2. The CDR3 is CASSIDRVYGYTF. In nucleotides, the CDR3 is TGTGCCAGTAGTATCGACAGGGTCTATGGCTACACCTTC.

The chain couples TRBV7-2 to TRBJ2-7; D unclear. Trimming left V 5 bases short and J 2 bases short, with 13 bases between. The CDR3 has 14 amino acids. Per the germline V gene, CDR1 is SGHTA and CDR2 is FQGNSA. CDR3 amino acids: CASSASIGPYEQYF. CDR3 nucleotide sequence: TGTGCCAGCAGCGCCAGTATCGGCCCCTACGAGCAGTACTTC.

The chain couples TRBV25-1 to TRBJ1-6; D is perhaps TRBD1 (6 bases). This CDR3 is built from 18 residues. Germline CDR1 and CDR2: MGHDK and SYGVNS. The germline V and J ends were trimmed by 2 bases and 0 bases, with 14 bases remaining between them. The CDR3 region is CASSERGGWSSYNSPLHF. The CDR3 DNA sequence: TGTGCCAGCAGTGAAAGGGGGGGATGGAGCTCCTATAATTCACCCCTCCACTTT.

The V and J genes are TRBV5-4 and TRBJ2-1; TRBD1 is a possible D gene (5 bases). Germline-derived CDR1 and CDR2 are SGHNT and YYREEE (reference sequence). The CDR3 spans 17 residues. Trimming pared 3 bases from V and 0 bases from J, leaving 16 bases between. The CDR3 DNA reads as TGTGCCAGCAGCTGGTCCCAGGGTAGAGGCTCCTACAATGAGCAGTTCTTC. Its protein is CASSWSQGRGSYNEQFF. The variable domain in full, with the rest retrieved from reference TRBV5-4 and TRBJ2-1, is ETGVTQSPTHLIKTRGQQVTLRCSSQSGHNTVSWYQQALGQGPQFIFQYYREEENGRGNFPPRFSGLQFPNYSSELNVNALELDDSALYLCASSWSQGRGSYNEQFFGPGTRLTVL.

CDR3 sequence: CASSSLWGSNEQFF. The CDR3 nucleotides are TGTGCCAGCAGCTCACTATGGGGGAGCAATGAGCAGTTCTTC. The chain has TRBV7-9 and TRBJ2-1; D tentatively reads TRBD1 or TRBD2 (5 bases each). Germline lookup yields CDR1 SEHNR and CDR2 FQNEAQ (reference sequence). Trimming took off 4 bases at V and 6 bases at J, with 13 bases between the two ends. There are 14 residues in the CDR3.

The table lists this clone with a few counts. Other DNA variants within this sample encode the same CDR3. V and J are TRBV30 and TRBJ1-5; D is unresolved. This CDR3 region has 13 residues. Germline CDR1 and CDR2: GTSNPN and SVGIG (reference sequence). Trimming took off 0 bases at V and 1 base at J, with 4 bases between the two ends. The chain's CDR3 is CAWSVQSNQPQHF. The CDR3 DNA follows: TGTGCCTGGAGTGTACAGAGCAATCAGCCCCAGCATTTT.

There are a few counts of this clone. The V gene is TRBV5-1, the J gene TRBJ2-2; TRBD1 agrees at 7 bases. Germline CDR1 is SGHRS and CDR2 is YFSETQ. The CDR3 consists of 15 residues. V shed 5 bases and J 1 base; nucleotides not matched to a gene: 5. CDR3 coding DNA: TGCGCCAGCAGGGCCGGGACAGTGAACACCGGGGAGCTGTTTTTT. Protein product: CASRAGTVNTGELFF.

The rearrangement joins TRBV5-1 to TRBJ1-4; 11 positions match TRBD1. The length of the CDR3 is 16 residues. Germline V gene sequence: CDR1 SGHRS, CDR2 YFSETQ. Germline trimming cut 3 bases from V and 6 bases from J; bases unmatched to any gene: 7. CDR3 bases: TGCGCCAGCAGCTCCGGGACAGGGGGAGGGTATGAAAAACTGTTTTTT. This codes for CASSSGTGGGYEKLFF. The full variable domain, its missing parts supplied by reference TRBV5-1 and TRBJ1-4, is KAGVTQTPRYLIKTRGQQVTLSCSPISGHRSVSWYQQTPGQGLQFLFEYFSETQRNKGNFPGRFSGRQFSNSRSEMNVSTLELGDSALYLCASSSGTGGGYEKLFFGSGTQLSVL.